Described below is a single T cell receptor beta chain sequence and its context. The antigen is not known. PCR employed 60 Vbeta and 13 Jbeta primers. Original processing notes: A follow-up analysis tallied tens of millions of unique TCR beta chains, roughly 11 million shared. The method was immunoSEQ multiplex PCR; TCRdb's version includes in-frame clones alone and lacks a portion of them. V, J and clone size were drawn from that table, and D and trimming were deduced from the DNA. This sample carries approximately 260,000 clones, 80% to 95% of them seen once, and the ten largest clones take about 1.8%. Healthy people donating bone marrow made up the donors. The data originate from a study of cytomegalovirus exposure and HLA in healthy donors. The study's findings and limits: It was taken for granted in presence/absence analyses that sequencing depth across donors was roughly uniform.

Germline CDR1 and CDR2: SGHRS and YFSETQ. This CDR3 has 14 amino acids. J gave up 4 bases and V 3 bases, and 2 bases lay outside the gene matches. This TCR was sampled from a girl aged 2 to 9 in good health and CMV-seronegative. Material: PBMCs. J is TRBJ2-1 and V is TRBV5-1, with 9 bases aligning to TRBD1. CDR3: CASSWGQGYNEQFF. CDR3 DNA: TGCGCCAGCAGCTGGGGACAGGGATACAATGAGCAGTTCTTC.